Listed below are T cell receptor beta chains from one sample, sequenced in a study of blood T cell repertoires in COVID-19. Libraries were prepared by immunoSEQ multiplex PCR; TCRdb keeps only in-frame clonotypes and omits some of them. The sample consists of approximately 180,000 clones, around 85% of them appearing once. Material: peripheral blood. Receptors originate from a man between 60 and 75 years old with acute or convalescent COVID-19. Both conserved end residues are part of each CDR3. The order of the fields is J gene, D gene, V gene, clone size, CDR3 length, CDR3 DNA, CDR3 protein. D genes are given only for firm matches. Expanded clones get a size class; other rows say once, few or many, or leave the size out.

J gene: TRBJ1-1
D gene: .
V gene: TRBV7-9
clone size: .
CDR3 length: 13
CDR3 DNA: TGTGCCAGCAGCTTATTGGCGAACACTGAAGCTTTCTTT
CDR3 protein: CASSLLANTEAFF

J gene: TRBJ2-5
D gene: .
V gene: TRBV6-2/TRBV6-3
clone size: .
CDR3 length: 19
CDR3 DNA: TGTGCCAGCAGTTACTTTTTTTTCTTCGACCGGGATTTCAAAGAGACCCAGTACTTC
CDR3 protein: CASSYFFFFDRDFKETQYF

J gene: TRBJ2-3
D gene: .
V gene: TRBV6-6
clone size: .
CDR3 length: 16
CDR3 DNA: TGTGCCAGCAGTCCATGGGGAGGCGCTAGCACAGATACGCAGTATTTT
CDR3 protein: CASSPWGGASTDTQYF

J gene: TRBJ2-7
D gene: .
V gene: TRBV11-2
clone size: .
CDR3 length: 17
CDR3 DNA: TGTGCCAGCAGCTTAGGTGGGGGTCGGGGGTTCCTCTACGAGCAGTACTTC
CDR3 protein: CASSLGGGRGFLYEQYF

J gene: TRBJ2-7
D gene: .
V gene: TRBV6-5
clone size: .
CDR3 length: 14
CDR3 DNA: TGTGCCAGCAGTTCCGAGGGACTCCGGGGCGAGCAGTACTTC
CDR3 protein: CASSSEGLRGEQYF

J gene: TRBJ2-2
D gene: .
V gene: TRBV5-6
clone size: .
CDR3 length: 15
CDR3 DNA: TGTGCCAGCAGCCACCTTGTAGGGGGCACCGGGGAGCTGTTTTTT
CDR3 protein: CASSHLVGGTGELFF

J gene: TRBJ2-3
D gene: TRBD2
V gene: TRBV4-1
clone size: .
CDR3 length: 17
CDR3 DNA: TGCGCCAGCAGCCCCCGAGGGACTAGCGGAAACACAGATACGCAGTATTTT
CDR3 protein: CASSPRGTSGNTDTQYF

J gene: TRBJ2-1
D gene: TRBD2
V gene: TRBV3-1/TRBV3-2
clone size: .
CDR3 length: 17
CDR3 DNA: TGTGCCAGCAGCCAATTATCATCGGGACTAGCTCCGAATGAGCAGTTCTTC
CDR3 protein: CASSQLSSGLAPNEQFF

J gene: TRBJ1-3
D gene: .
V gene: TRBV19
clone size: .
CDR3 length: 18
CDR3 DNA: TGTGCCAGTAGTATAGATTCCTCCGGGACAACATTGGGAAACACCATATATTTT
CDR3 protein: CASSIDSSGTTLGNTIYF

J gene: TRBJ2-2
D gene: TRBD2
V gene: TRBV5-1
clone size: .
CDR3 length: 15
CDR3 DNA: TGCGCCAGCAGCCTCGGACTAGCGGGAGTCGGGGAGCTGTTTTTT
CDR3 protein: CASSLGLAGVGELFF

J gene: TRBJ1-6
D gene: TRBD1
V gene: TRBV7-2
clone size: .
CDR3 length: 15
CDR3 DNA: TGTGCCAGCAGCCTAACGGGACAGTTGGCTTCACCCCTCCACTTT
CDR3 protein: CASSLTGQLASPLHF

J gene: TRBJ1-2
D gene: TRBD1
V gene: TRBV28
clone size: .
CDR3 length: 16
CDR3 DNA: TGTGCCAGCAGTTTATTTTGGGACAGGGGGTCGGGTGGCTACACCTTC
CDR3 protein: CASSLFWDRGSGGYTF

J gene: TRBJ1-5
D gene: .
V gene: TRBV19
clone size: .
CDR3 length: 14
CDR3 DNA: TGTGCCAGTAGTATCCCCTATAGCAATCAGCCCCAGCATTTT
CDR3 protein: CASSIPYSNQPQHF

J gene: TRBJ2-1
D gene: TRBD1
V gene: TRBV5-1
clone size: .
CDR3 length: 15
CDR3 DNA: TGCGCCAGCAGCCAGACAGGGCCCGGGTACAATGAGCAGTTCTTC
CDR3 protein: CASSQTGPGYNEQFF

J gene: TRBJ1-1
D gene: TRBD1
V gene: TRBV6-5
clone size: .
CDR3 length: 13
CDR3 DNA: TGTGCCAGCAGTACCTCGACAGGGGGAAGGGCTTTCTTT
CDR3 protein: CASSTSTGGRAFF

J gene: TRBJ1-3
D gene: .
V gene: TRBV9
clone size: once
CDR3 length: 14
CDR3 DNA: TGTGCCAGCAGTCAGGGAGGGACTGGAAACACCATATATTTT
CDR3 protein: CASSQGGTGNTIYF

J gene: TRBJ2-1
D gene: TRBD1
V gene: TRBV18
clone size: .
CDR3 length: 16
CDR3 DNA: TGTGCCAGCTCACCGGCTGGGACAGGGGGCCCCAATGAGCAGTTCTTC
CDR3 protein: CASSPAGTGGPNEQFF

J gene: TRBJ2-1
D gene: TRBD1
V gene: TRBV24-1
clone size: .
CDR3 length: 14
CDR3 DNA: TGTGCCACCAGTGATCTACCGACAGGGAGTGAGCAGTTCTTC
CDR3 protein: CATSDLPTGSEQFF

J gene: TRBJ2-1
D gene: TRBD2
V gene: TRBV28
clone size: .
CDR3 length: 15
CDR3 DNA: TGTGCCAGCAGCGCTGGGACTAGCGGGAGAGGTGAGCAGTTCTTC
CDR3 protein: CASSAGTSGRGEQFF

J gene: TRBJ2-5
D gene: TRBD1
V gene: TRBV7-7
clone size: .
CDR3 length: 15
CDR3 DNA: TGTGCTAGCAGCTTAGGGCAGGGGGAGTATGAGACCCAGTACTTC
CDR3 protein: CASSLGQGEYETQYF

J gene: TRBJ2-1
D gene: TRBD1
V gene: TRBV29-1
clone size: .
CDR3 length: 14
CDR3 DNA: TGCAGCGCAACATCTGGGACAGGCATCAATGAGCAGTTCTTC
CDR3 protein: CSATSGTGINEQFF

J gene: TRBJ2-7
D gene: .
V gene: TRBV9
clone size: .
CDR3 length: 14
CDR3 DNA: TGTGCCAGCAGCTTAGGGGACACCTCCTACGAGCAGTACTTC
CDR3 protein: CASSLGDTSYEQYF

J gene: TRBJ2-3
D gene: TRBD1
V gene: TRBV6-5
clone size: .
CDR3 length: 13
CDR3 DNA: TGTGCCAGCACGACAGGGAATACAGATACGCAGTATTTT
CDR3 protein: CASTTGNTDTQYF

J gene: TRBJ1-6
D gene: .
V gene: TRBV5-6
clone size: .
CDR3 length: 14
CDR3 DNA: TGTGCCAGCAGCTCAGGCTCCTATAATTCACCCCTCCACTTT
CDR3 protein: CASSSGSYNSPLHF

J gene: TRBJ1-6
D gene: TRBD1
V gene: TRBV5-1
clone size: .
CDR3 length: 19
CDR3 DNA: TGCGCCAGCAGCTTGGGCCAGTCGACAGGGAGCTCCTATAATTCACCCCTCCACTTT
CDR3 protein: CASSLGQSTGSSYNSPLHF

J gene: TRBJ2-1
D gene: TRBD2
V gene: TRBV7-2
clone size: .
CDR3 length: 13
CDR3 DNA: TGTGCCAGCAGCTTAGGCCAAGCGGGGGAGCAGTTCTTC
CDR3 protein: CASSLGQAGEQFF

J gene: TRBJ1-1
D gene: TRBD1
V gene: TRBV7-8
clone size: .
CDR3 length: 16
CDR3 DNA: TGTGCCAGCAGCACCGGGACAGCGTACGGGAACACTGAAGCTTTCTTT
CDR3 protein: CASSTGTAYGNTEAFF

J gene: TRBJ2-1
D gene: TRBD1
V gene: TRBV24-1
clone size: .
CDR3 length: 13
CDR3 DNA: TGTGCCACCAGTGATTTGGGACAGGGGGGACAGTTCTTC
CDR3 protein: CATSDLGQGGQFF

J gene: TRBJ1-1
D gene: .
V gene: TRBV28
clone size: .
CDR3 length: 12
CDR3 DNA: TGTGCCAGCAGTTTACCCTCCTGGAGAGCTTTCTTT
CDR3 protein: CASSLPSWRAFF

J gene: TRBJ2-5
D gene: .
V gene: TRBV15
clone size: .
CDR3 length: 16
CDR3 DNA: TGTGCCACCAGCAAAGGGACATCCAGGGTACAAGAGACCCAGTACTTC
CDR3 protein: CATSKGTSRVQETQYF

J gene: TRBJ2-1
D gene: TRBD2
V gene: TRBV6-2/TRBV6-3
clone size: .
CDR3 length: 13
CDR3 DNA: TGTGCCAGCAGCCCTAGCGGAAACAATGAGCAGTTCTTC
CDR3 protein: CASSPSGNNEQFF

J gene: TRBJ1-6
D gene: .
V gene: TRBV5-1
clone size: .
CDR3 length: 14
CDR3 DNA: TGCGCCAGCAGCTCAGGTTTACCTAATTCACCCCTCCACTTT
CDR3 protein: CASSSGLPNSPLHF

J gene: TRBJ2-7
D gene: TRBD1
V gene: TRBV28
clone size: .
CDR3 length: 13
CDR3 DNA: TGTGCCAGCCAGGGGGCTGCCTCCTACGAGCAGTACTTC
CDR3 protein: CASQGAASYEQYF

J gene: TRBJ1-2
D gene: .
V gene: TRBV3-1/TRBV3-2
clone size: .
CDR3 length: 14
CDR3 DNA: TGTGCCAGCAGCAAGGAGGCACAGGGTCAAGGCTACACCTTC
CDR3 protein: CASSKEAQGQGYTF